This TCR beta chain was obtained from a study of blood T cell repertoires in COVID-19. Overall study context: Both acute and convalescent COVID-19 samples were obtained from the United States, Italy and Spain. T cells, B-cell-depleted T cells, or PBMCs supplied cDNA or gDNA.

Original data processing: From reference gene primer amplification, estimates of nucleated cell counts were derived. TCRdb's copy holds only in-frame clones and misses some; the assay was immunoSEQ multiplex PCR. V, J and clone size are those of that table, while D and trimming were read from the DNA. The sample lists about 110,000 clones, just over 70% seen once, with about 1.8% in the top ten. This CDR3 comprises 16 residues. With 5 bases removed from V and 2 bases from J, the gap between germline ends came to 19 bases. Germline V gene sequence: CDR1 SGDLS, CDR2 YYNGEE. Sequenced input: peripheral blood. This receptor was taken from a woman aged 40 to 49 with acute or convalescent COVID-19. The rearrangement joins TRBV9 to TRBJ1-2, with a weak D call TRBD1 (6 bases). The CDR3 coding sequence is TGTGCCAGCAGGCGCACGAAATCAACAGGGAACTATGGCTACACCTTC. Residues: CASRRTKSTGNYGYTF.